This T cell receptor (beta chain) was sequenced during a study of human T cells and chemical hapten exposure. Authors' processing steps: TCRs per sample had a median of approximately 88,000 and ranged from about 20,000 to 700,000. TCRdb independently ran MiXCR on the 5' RACE reads; one entry per CDR3 protein. These V and J calls derive from TCRdb rather than the authors' analysis. The sample shows approximately 140,000 distinct CDR3 sequences, 4.1% of them seen only once. This CDR3 has 13 amino acids. V was pared by 5 bases and J by 2 bases, with 9 bases between. Looked up from germline, CDR1 is MNHEY and CDR2 is SVGEGT. At least ten counts were recorded for this clonotype. Unfractionated whole blood served as the source for total RNA extraction.

The sequence came from a female donor in good health. The chain couples TRBV6-2 or TRBV6-3 to TRBJ2-5; D is ambiguous. The CDR3 region has the DNA TGTGCCAGCAGTCCGGCTAGACAAGAGACCCAGTACTTC. It translates to CASSPARQETQYF.